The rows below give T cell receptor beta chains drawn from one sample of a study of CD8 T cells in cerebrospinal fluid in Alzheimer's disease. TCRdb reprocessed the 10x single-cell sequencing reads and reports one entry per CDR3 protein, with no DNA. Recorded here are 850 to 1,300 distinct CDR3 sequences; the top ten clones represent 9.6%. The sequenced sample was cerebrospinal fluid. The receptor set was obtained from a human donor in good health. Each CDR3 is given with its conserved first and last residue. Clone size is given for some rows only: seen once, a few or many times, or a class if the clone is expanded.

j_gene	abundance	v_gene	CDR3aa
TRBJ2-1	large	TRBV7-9	CASSLIGTSEDNEQFF
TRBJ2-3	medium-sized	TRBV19	CASSSGLAGGGTQYF
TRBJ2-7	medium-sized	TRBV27	CASKFFGSSYEQYF
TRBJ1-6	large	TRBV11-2	CASSPYPEGSRFLLHF
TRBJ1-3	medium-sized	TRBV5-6	CASGYRSSGNTIYF
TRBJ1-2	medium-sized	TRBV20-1	CSAPPPDRALGGYTF
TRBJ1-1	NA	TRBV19	CASSIGTRQAFF
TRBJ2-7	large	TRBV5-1	CASSFSQGASYEQYF
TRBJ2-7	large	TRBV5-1	CASSLPTGGEQYF
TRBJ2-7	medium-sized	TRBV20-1	CSATDGTSYEQYF
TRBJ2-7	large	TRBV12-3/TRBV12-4	CASSLVAVYEQYF
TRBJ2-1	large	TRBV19	CASSMFGSSSYNEQFF